This T cell receptor (beta chain) was retrieved from a study of T cells in Graves' hyperthyroidism and ophthalmopathy. Findings and limits, study-wide: The model predicted ophthalmopathy a median 6.5 months before onset. Ophthalmopathy was told apart from stable hyperthyroidism by a 13 V-J model.

The source material, RNA transcripts, was used to amplify TCR beta CDR3 regions. Primed by the HTBI set, a first-round RT-PCR was run on the TCR CDR3. Using its own MiXCR run on the multiplex PCR reads, TCRdb lists one record per CDR3 protein. The repertoire includes over 250,000 distinct CDR3 sequences, about 15% of them detected once, and approximately 60% sits in the top ten. Thyroid ultrasound and orbital computed tomography, with clinical symptoms and serum thyroxine and TRAb, informed diagnoses. A roughly 9.3 ml volume of fresh peripheral blood provided the PBMCs. The length of the CDR3 is 15 residues. The V gene's germline CDR1 is SGHRS and CDR2 YFSETQ. The V gene lost 4 bases and the J gene lost 0 bases, with 8 bases spanning the gap. There are a few counts of this clonotype. Its antigen remains unidentified.

This TCR was sampled from a woman aged 55-75 years with Graves' ophthalmopathy. The V and J genes are TRBV5-1 and TRBJ2-6; D might be TRBD1 or TRBD2, each matching 5 bases. Sequenced sample: blood. The CDR3 spells CASSRDPSGANVLTF. The DNA of the CDR3 is TGCGCCAGCAGCAGGGACCCCTCTGGGGCCAACGTCCTGACTTTC.